Listed here are 8 T cell receptor beta chains from one sample, sequenced in a study of CD8+CD57+ T cells in acquired aplastic anemia. The template used for profiling TCR beta VDJ and CDR3 was genomic DNA. TCRdb re-called the reads through MiXCR, storing one row per CDR3 protein. Altogether some 220,000 distinct CDR3 sequences are present, approximately 35% being singletons, with the ten largest covering 1.1%. The material sequenced was sorted CD4+, CD8+, or CD8+CD57+ T cells (not recorded which) from PBMCs. These TCRs come from a human donor in good health, serving as a control.

This clonotype was detected ten times or more. The chain has TRBV19 and TRBJ1-2; D is uncertain. The CDR3 consists of 13 residues. Germline V gives CDR1 LNHDA, CDR2 SQIVND (reference sequence). V lost 3 bases and J 6 bases, leaving 11 bases between the germline ends. In DNA, the CDR3 is TGTGCCAGTAGTATCACAGAGCGGGATGGCTACACCTTC. It codes for CASSITERDGYTF.

This clonotype was detected ten times or more. The chain employs TRBV20-1 and TRBJ2-7; a possible D gene is TRBD2 (6 bases). Trimming stripped 4 bases from V and 2 bases from J, with 12 bases between. The length of the CDR3 is 13 residues. Looked up from germline, CDR1 is DFQATT and CDR2 is SNEGSKA (reference sequence). CDR3 protein: CSATEGKTYEQYF. CDR3 bases: TGCAGTGCTACGGAGGGGAAAACCTACGAGCAGTACTTC.

V usage is TRBV19 and J usage is TRBJ1-2; 7 bases align to TRBD1. After removal of 11 bases from V and 5 bases from J, the junction contained 17 bases not matched to a gene. There are 15 residues in the CDR3. Germline CDR1 is LNHDA and CDR2 is SQIVND (reference sequence). The CDR3 coding sequence is TGTGCCGGTCAAACGCGGCAGGGGGGCACGTATGGCTACACCTTC. The encoded protein is CAGQTRQGGTYGYTF.

V and J are TRBV2 and TRBJ2-5, with 13 bases identical to TRBD2. CDR3 length: 16 amino acids. V dropped 0 bases and J dropped 2; count of bases not matched to a gene: 0. Germline lookup yields CDR1 SNHLY and CDR2 FYNNEI. The CDR3 DNA follows: TGTGCCAGCAGTGAAGCGGGACTAGCGGGGCAAGAGACCCAGTACTTC. It specifies CASSEAGLAGQETQYF.

This clonotype came up a few times. The chain has TRBV10-3 and TRBJ2-7; D may correspond to TRBD1 or TRBD2 (6 bases each). The V end lost 11 bases, the J end lost 4 bases, and 27 bases lay between the germline ends. The CDR3 runs 16 residues. Germline values: CDR1 ENHRY, CDR2 SYGVKD. CDR3 amino acids: CAGGSGSSQGLYEQYF. The CDR3 bases are TGTGCCGGAGGGAGTGGATCCTCTCAGGGGTTATACGAGCAGTACTTC.

This clonotype was seen only once. The V gene is TRBV9, the J gene TRBJ1-1, with D perhaps matching TRBD1 (5 bases). V was pared by 4 bases and J by 5 bases, with 15 bases between. The CDR3 is made up of 14 amino acids. Germline loops: CDR1 SGDLS, CDR2 YYNGEE. The chain's CDR3 is CASSTGTGGTEAFF. CDR3 sequence (DNA): TGTGCCAGCAGCACCGGGACGGGTGGAACTGAAGCTTTCTTT.

As for this clonotype: This may come from a read error, since a much larger clone is one base off. The V and J genes are TRBV5-1 and TRBJ1-2; D is unclear. The V gene's germline CDR1 is SGHRS and CDR2 YFSETQ. With 4 bases removed from V and 1 base from J, the gap between germline ends came to 11 bases. This CDR3 has 14 amino acids. The CDR3 DNA reads as TGCGCCAGCAGCATGGTTGGCATTAACTATGGCTACACCTTC. Protein sequence: CASSMVGINYGYTF.

The sample holds many counts of this clonotype. The chain recombines TRBV7-3 with TRBJ2-1, with 7 bases that match TRBD1. The junction had 5 bases not matched to a gene; V was cut back by 1 base and J by 5 bases. CDR1 and CDR2 (germline): SGHTA, FQGTGA. CDR3 length: 15 amino acids. The CDR3 protein is CASSLRGGRNNEQFF. In nucleotides, the CDR3 is TGTGCCAGCAGCTTAAGAGGGGGCCGTAACAATGAGCAGTTCTTC.